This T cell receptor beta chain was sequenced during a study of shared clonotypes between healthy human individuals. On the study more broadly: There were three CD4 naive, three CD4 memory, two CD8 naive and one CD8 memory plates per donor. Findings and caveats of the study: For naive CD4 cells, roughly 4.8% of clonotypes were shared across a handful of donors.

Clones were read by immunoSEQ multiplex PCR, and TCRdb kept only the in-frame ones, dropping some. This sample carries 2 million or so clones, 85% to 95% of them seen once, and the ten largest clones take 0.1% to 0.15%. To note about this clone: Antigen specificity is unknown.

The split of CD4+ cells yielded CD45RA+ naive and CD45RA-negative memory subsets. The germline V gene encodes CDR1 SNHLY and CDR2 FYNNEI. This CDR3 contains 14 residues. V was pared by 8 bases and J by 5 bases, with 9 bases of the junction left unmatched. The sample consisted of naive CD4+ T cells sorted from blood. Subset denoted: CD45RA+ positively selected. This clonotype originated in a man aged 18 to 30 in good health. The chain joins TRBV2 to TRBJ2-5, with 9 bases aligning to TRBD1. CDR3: CASSDRGVWETQYF. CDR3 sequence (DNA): TGTGCCAGCTCCGACAGGGGGGTTTGGGAGACCCAGTACTTC.